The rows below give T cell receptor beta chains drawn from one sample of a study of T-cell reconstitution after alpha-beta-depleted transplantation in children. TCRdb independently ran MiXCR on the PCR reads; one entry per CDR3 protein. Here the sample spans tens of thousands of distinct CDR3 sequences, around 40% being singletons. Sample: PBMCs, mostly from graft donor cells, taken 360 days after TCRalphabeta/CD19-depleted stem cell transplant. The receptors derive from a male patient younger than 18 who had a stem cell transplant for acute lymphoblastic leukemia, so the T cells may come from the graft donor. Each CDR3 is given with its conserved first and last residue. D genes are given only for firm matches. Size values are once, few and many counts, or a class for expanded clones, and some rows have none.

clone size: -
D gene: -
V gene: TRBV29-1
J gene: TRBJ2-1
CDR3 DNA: TGCAGCGTTGCCGGGAGAAGATACAATGAGCAGTTCTTC
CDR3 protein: CSVAGRRYNEQFF

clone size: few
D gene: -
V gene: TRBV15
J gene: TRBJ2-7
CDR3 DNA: TGTGCCACCGCCGGGACCAACGAGCAGTACTTC
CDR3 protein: CATAGTNEQYF

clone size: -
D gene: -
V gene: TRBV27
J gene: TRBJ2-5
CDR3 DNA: TGTGCCAGCAGTTGTGGACAAGAGACCCAGTACTTC
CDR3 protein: CASSCGQETQYF

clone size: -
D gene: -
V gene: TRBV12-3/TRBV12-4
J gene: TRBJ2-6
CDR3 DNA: TGTGCCAGCAGTTTCTCTCGAAACTCTGGGGCCAACGTCCTGACTTTC
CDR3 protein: CASSFSRNSGANVLTF

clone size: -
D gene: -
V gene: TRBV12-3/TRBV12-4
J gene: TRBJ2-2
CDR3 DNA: TGTGCCAGCAGTCCCATAGCAGGGGGGCACACCGGGGAGCTGTTTTTT
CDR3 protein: CASSPIAGGHTGELFF

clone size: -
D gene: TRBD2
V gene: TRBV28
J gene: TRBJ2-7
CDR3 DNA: TGTGCCAGCAGTTTAATCGGGCGGGGGTACGAGCAGTACTTC
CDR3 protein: CASSLIGRGYEQYF

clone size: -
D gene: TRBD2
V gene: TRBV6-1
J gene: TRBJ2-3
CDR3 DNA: TGTGCCAGCAAGCGGGATCCCACAGATACGCAGTATTTT
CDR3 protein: CASKRDPTDTQYF

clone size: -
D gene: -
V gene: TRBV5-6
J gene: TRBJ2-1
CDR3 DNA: TGTGCCAGCAGCTACCCTCTGGGTGAGCAGTTCTTC
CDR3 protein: CASSYPLGEQFF

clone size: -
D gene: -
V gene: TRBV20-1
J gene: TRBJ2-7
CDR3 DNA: TGCAGTGCTAGAGCCCCCGACAGCGGCGAACTCTACGAGCAGTACTTC
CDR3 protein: CSARAPDSGELYEQYF

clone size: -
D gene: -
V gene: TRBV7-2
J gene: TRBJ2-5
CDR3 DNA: TGTGCCAGCAGCCTACGACGGCCCGTGGAGACCCAGTACTTC
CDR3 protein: CASSLRRPVETQYF

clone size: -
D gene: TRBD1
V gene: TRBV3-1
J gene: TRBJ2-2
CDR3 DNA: TGTGCCAGCAGCCTCAAGGGACAGGGCAACACCGGGGAGCTGTTTTTT
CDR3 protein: CASSLKGQGNTGELFF

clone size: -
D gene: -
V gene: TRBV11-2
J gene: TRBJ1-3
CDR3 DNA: TGTGCCAGCCGCGGTCGTACGGACGGAAGCTCTGGAAACACCATATATTTT
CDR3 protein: CASRGRTDGSSGNTIYF

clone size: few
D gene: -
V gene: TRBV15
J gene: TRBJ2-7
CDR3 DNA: TGTGCCACCAGCAGAGAAGGGCCCGGGCAGGGGAAGAACTACGAGCAGTACTTC
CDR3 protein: CATSREGPGQGKNYEQYF

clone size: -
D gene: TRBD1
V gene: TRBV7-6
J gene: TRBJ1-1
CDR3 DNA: TGTGCCAGCAGCGAACAACAGGGGATGAACACTGAAGCTTTCTTT
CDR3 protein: CASSEQQGMNTEAFF

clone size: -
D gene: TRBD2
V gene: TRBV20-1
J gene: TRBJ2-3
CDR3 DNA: TGCAGTGTTCAACTACTAGCGGGGGAGGCAGATACGCAGTATTTT
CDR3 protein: CSVQLLAGEADTQYF

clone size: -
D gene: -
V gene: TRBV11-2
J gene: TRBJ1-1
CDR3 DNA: TGTGCCAGCAGCTTAGAGGGACATCTGAACACTGAAGCTTTCTTT
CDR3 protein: CASSLEGHLNTEAFF

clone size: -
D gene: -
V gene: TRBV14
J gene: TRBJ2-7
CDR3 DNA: TGTGCCAGCAGCCAAGATCCCCCGGGGAGAGTCTCCTACGAGCAGTACTTC
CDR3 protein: CASSQDPPGRVSYEQYF

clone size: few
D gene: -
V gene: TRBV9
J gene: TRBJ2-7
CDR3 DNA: TGTGCCAGCAGCCCTCTGGAGAGCTCCTACGAGCAGTACTTC
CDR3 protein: CASSPLESSYEQYF

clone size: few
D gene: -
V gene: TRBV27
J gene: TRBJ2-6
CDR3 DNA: TGTGCCAGCAGTTTCAACTCTGGGGCCAACGTCCTGACTTTC
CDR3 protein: CASSFNSGANVLTF

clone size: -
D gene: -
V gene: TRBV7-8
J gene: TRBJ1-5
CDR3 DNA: TGTGCCAGCAGCTCCGTTGGAGGGGGTTGGCAGCCCCAGCATTTT
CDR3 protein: CASSSVGGGWQPQHF

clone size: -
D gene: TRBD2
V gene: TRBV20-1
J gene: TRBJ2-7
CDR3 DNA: TGCAGTGCTAGCGGGGGGGTCTCCTACGAGCAGTACTTC
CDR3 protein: CSASGGVSYEQYF

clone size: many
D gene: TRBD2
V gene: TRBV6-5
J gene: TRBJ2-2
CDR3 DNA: TGTGCCAGCAGTTACTCCGGGCTAGCGGGAGTAAGCGGGGAGCTGTTTTTT
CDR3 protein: CASSYSGLAGVSGELFF

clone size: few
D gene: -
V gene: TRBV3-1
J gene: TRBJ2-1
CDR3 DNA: TGTGCCAGCAGCCAAGGACTGGGGCTCTGGGCTAGGGAGCAGTTCTTC
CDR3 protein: CASSQGLGLWAREQFF

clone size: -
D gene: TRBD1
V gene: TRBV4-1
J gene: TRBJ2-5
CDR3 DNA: TGCGCCAGCAGCCAAGCCCGGACAGGGGGGAAGGAGACCCAGTACTTC
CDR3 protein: CASSQARTGGKETQYF

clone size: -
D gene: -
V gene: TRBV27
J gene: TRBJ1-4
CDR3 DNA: TGTGCCAGCAGGTTTCATGCAACTAATGAAAAACTGTTTTTT
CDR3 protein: CASRFHATNEKLFF

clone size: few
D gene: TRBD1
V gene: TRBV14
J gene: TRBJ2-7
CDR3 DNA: TGTGCCAGCAGCCAATCCGGACAGGGGAGAACCGAGCAGTACTTC
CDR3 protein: CASSQSGQGRTEQYF